These 21 T cell receptor beta chains came from one sample sequenced in a study of T cell responses to AZD1222 COVID-19 vaccine. Profiling relied on immunoSEQ multiplex PCR, and the TCRdb table lists in-frame clones only, not all of them. The sample holds about 190,000 clones, 80% to 90% seen once. This specimen consisted of peripheral blood, obtained on day 0 of AZD1222 vaccination. These receptors all stem from an adult in good health.

The V gene is TRBV4-1, the J gene TRBJ1-5; 10 positions agree with TRBD1. Losses at the gene ends were 4 bases for V and 7 bases for J; bases not matched to a gene: 4. The V gene's germline CDR1 is MGHRA and CDR2 YSYEKL. The CDR3 runs 14 residues. The chain's CDR3 is CASSPGTGAQPQHF. CDR3 bases: TGCGCCAGCAGCCCGGGGACAGGGGCCCAGCCCCAGCATTTT.

This clone turned up a few times. The chain uses TRBV6-1 and TRBJ1-3; D is unresolved. V lost 3 bases to trimming and J lost 3 bases, with 12 bases between them. The CDR3 length is 15 residues. Looked up from germline, CDR1 is MNHNS and CDR2 is SASEGT. The CDR3 here is CASSDGTGIGNTIYF. CDR3 coding DNA: TGTGCCAGCAGTGATGGTACTGGGATTGGAAACACCATATATTTT.

The J gene is TRBJ1-2, the V gene TRBV6-2 or TRBV6-3, with D possibly TRBD1 on 6 matching bases. This CDR3 spans 14 amino acids. V was shortened by 5 bases and J by 2 bases, with 12 bases between the two germline ends. Germline V gene lookup returns CDR1 MNHEY and CDR2 SVGEGT. CDR3 residues: CASSPGQLNYGYTF. The CDR3 nucleotides read TGTGCCAGCAGTCCGGGACAACTAAACTATGGCTACACCTTC.

J is TRBJ2-5 and V is TRBV2; D assignment may be TRBD1 or TRBD2 (5 bases each). Germline V lookup: CDR1 SNHLY, CDR2 FYNNEI. The CDR3 sequence is 15 residues long. The V end lost 1 base, the J end lost 7 bases, and 16 bases lay between the germline ends. The CDR3 bases are TGTGCCAGCAGTGAAGGGTCGTTGGGGGTTGCGACCCAGTACTTC. It specifies CASSEGSLGVATQYF.

The V call is TRBV5-1, the J call TRBJ2-5; no clear D. There are 13 residues in the CDR3. V lost 1 base, J lost 4 bases, and 8 bases lay in between. In germline, CDR1 is SGHRS, CDR2 YFSETQ. CDR3 region: CASSLPEGETQYF. The CDR3, as DNA: TGCGCCAGCAGCTTGCCAGAAGGAGAGACCCAGTACTTC.

The chain is built from TRBV18 and TRBJ2-7; perhaps TRBD2 as D (5 bases). Trimming took 0 bases from V and 2 from J, leaving 8 bases between them. The CDR3 is 14 amino acids. Germline lookup yields CDR1 KGHSH and CDR2 LQKENI. This chain's CDR3 is CASSPPGLTYEQYF. In nucleotides, the CDR3 is TGTGCCAGCTCACCACCCGGACTCACCTACGAGCAGTACTTC.

This CDR3 is CASSLARFGETQYF. In DNA form, the CDR3 reads TGTGCCAGCAGCTTAGCGCGGTTTGGAGAGACCCAGTACTTC. The chain employs TRBV7-2 and TRBJ2-5; no clear D. This CDR3 spans 14 amino acids. The V end lost 0 bases, the J end lost 4 bases, and 9 bases lay between the germline ends. Germline CDR1 SGHTA, CDR2 FQGNSA.

This chain links TRBV20-1 with TRBJ2-7, with 9 bases that match TRBD1. The V segment lost 6 bases and the J segment 6 bases; nucleotides outside the gene matches: 3. Germline lookup yields CDR1 DFQATT and CDR2 SNEGSKA (reference sequence). This CDR3 has 11 residues. In DNA, the CDR3 is TGCAGTGCGTGGACAGGGGTCGAGCAGTACGTC. This gives the protein CSAWTGVEQYV.

This clone was observed a few times. V is TRBV6-4 and J is TRBJ1-1; tentative D call: TRBD1 (5 bases). The V and J ends lost 4 bases and 5 bases respectively, with 11 bases between them. The CDR3 totals 13 residues. The germline V gene encodes CDR1 MRHNA and CDR2 SNTAGT. The CDR3 here is CASSAGGVTEAFF. Here the CDR3 DNA reads TGTGCCAGCAGTGCTGGGGGAGTAACTGAAGCTTTCTTT.

The J gene is TRBJ1-2, the V gene TRBV19, with D tentatively TRBD1 (6 bases). The CDR3 is 12 amino acids. V was clipped by 7 bases and J by 2 bases, with 8 bases between them. Germline V gene sequence: CDR1 LNHDA, CDR2 SQIVND (reference sequence). The CDR3 here is CASIQGNYGYTF. CDR3 sequence (DNA): TGTGCCAGTATCCAGGGGAACTATGGCTACACCTTC. The variable domain in full, with the rest retrieved from reference TRBV19 and TRBJ1-2, is DGGITQSPKYLFRKEGQNVTLSCEQNLNHDAMYWYRQDPGQGLRLIYYSQIVNDFQKGDIAEGYSVSREKKESFPLTVTSAQKNPTAFYLCASIQGNYGYTFGSGTRLTVV.

CDR3: CASTRWNGELFF. The CDR3 DNA sequence: TGTGCCAGCACTAGGTGGAACGGGGAGCTGTTTTTT. This chain joins TRBV5-6 and TRBJ2-2; no definite D call. There are 12 residues in the CDR3. Trimming cost V 6 bases and J 7 bases, with 10 bases left between them. CDR1 and CDR2 (germline): SGHDT, YYEEEE.

The sample holds one count of this clone. The chain joins TRBV3-1 (or the pseudogene TRBV3-2) to TRBJ1-1; no reliable D call. Germline CDR1 is LGHDT and CDR2 is YNNKEL (reference sequence). Trimming took off 4 bases at V and 5 bases at J, with 17 bases between the two ends. The CDR3 contains 15 residues. The CDR3 DNA is TGTGCCAGCAGCCCCCGGGTGGATGTTGGTACTGAAGCTTTCTTT. It codes for CASSPRVDVGTEAFF.

The chain links TRBV5-4 to TRBJ1-3, with D maybe TRBD1 (5 bases). The CDR3 has 16 amino acids. The germline CDR1 and CDR2 sequences are SGHNT and YYREEE (reference sequence). V was clipped by 4 bases and J by 1 base, with 15 bases between them. The CDR3 sequence is CASSLERDRSGNTIYF. In DNA form, the CDR3 reads TGTGCCAGCAGCCTAGAACGGGACCGGTCTGGAAACACCATATATTTT.

This chain joins TRBV6-5 and TRBJ2-5, with a tentative D call TRBD2 (5 bases). The CDR3 loop spans 13 amino acids. Germline V gene sequence: CDR1 MNHEY, CDR2 SVGAGI. Trimming removed 6 bases at V and 2 bases at J, with 10 bases between. CDR3 nucleotide sequence: TGTGCCAGCAGCGTCGAGGGACAAGAGACCCAGTACTTC. Its translation: CASSVEGQETQYF.

The chain joins TRBV5-1 to TRBJ1-4, with 8 bases that match TRBD1. Unmatched junction bases numbered 2, after V lost 4 bases and J lost 3 bases. Germline lookup yields CDR1 SGHRS and CDR2 YFSETQ. The CDR3 has 14 amino acids. CDR3 DNA: TGCGCCAGCAGCGAGACAGGGGCTAATGAAAAACTGTTTTTT. Translated, it gives CASSETGANEKLFF.

CDR3 amino acids: CASTDYQETQYF. In DNA form, the CDR3 reads TGCGCCAGCACGGACTACCAAGAGACCCAGTACTTC. The chain has TRBV10-2 and TRBJ2-5; D possibly corresponds to TRBD2 (5 bases). With 7 bases removed from V and 0 bases from J, the gap between germline ends came to 6 bases. The V gene's germline CDR1 is WSHSY and CDR2 SAAADI. This CDR3 spans 12 amino acids.

The chain uses TRBV9 and TRBJ1-6; no reliable D call. V was pared by 0 bases and J by 7 bases, with 8 bases between. Germline CDR1 SGDLS, CDR2 YYNGEE. The CDR3 runs to 14 residues. The CDR3 region has the DNA TGTGCCAGCAGCGTAGCATCGGACAATTCACCCCTCCACTTT. Translation gives CASSVASDNSPLHF.

The chain couples TRBV6-5 to TRBJ2-1; 12 bases map to TRBD2. V shed 6 bases and J 9 bases; nucleotides not matched to a gene: 9. The length of the CDR3 is 15 residues. Germline V lookup: CDR1 MNHEY, CDR2 SVGAGI. The CDR3: CASRPLAGGHREQFF. CDR3 nucleotides: TGTGCCAGCAGACCCCTAGCGGGGGGGCACCGTGAGCAGTTCTTC.

The chain has TRBV12-3 or TRBV12-4 and TRBJ2-2, with D perhaps TRBD1 (6 bases). This CDR3 region has 13 residues. V gave up 11 bases and J gave up 1 base, with 11 bases separating them. The CDR3 nucleotides are TGTGCCTGCCGGGACAAGAACACCGGGGAGCTGTTTTTT. Amino acids: CACRDKNTGELFF.

This clone was recorded once. This rearrangement joins TRBV9 to TRBJ2-1; D is undetermined. The CDR3 loop spans 16 amino acids. Germline values: CDR1 SGDLS, CDR2 YYNGEE. The V end was cut by 3 bases, the J end by 0 bases, with 13 bases between. The CDR3 bases are TGTGCCAGCAGCGACCCCACGATAAGCTCCTACAATGAGCAGTTCTTC. The encoded protein is CASSDPTISSYNEQFF.

In DNA, the CDR3 is TGTGCCAGCTCACCACTCGAGACAGGGGGCACTGAAGCTTTCTTT. This codes for CASSPLETGGTEAFF. J is TRBJ1-1 and V is TRBV18; TRBD1 matches at 9 bases. The CDR3 loop spans 15 amino acids. V gave up 1 base and J gave up 4 bases; unmatched junction bases: 4. The V gene's germline CDR1 is KGHSH and CDR2 LQKENI.